This TCR beta chain was retrieved from a study of tumor-infiltrating lymphocytes in primary liver carcinoma. Of note for this clonotype: A much larger clonotype is one base distant, so this may be a read error.

Unsorted bulk tissue of roughly 17-33 mg yielded co-extracted RNA and DNA. The authors sampled five separate regions per tumor. Germline V gene lookup returns CDR1 SGHDT and CDR2 YYEEEE. CDR3 length equals 14 residues. With around 520 ng total RNA as template and a constant-region primer, TCR beta cDNA was made. What produced the TCR beta libraries was three nested multiplex PCR rounds using slightly modified ARM-PCR. Both of the initial two PCR rounds ran for 10 cycles and employed TRBV1-TRBV30 forward primers alongside a C-beta reverse primer. Each CDR3 protein gets one entry after TCRdb re-called the multiplex PCR reads with MiXCR. The table records more than 70,000 distinct CDR3 sequences, approximately 70% of them present only once.

Sequenced input: liver tumor tissue from sampling region 1. Regarding subset: tumor region T1, superior pole. The receptor's source is a man aged 40-49 years with primary liver carcinoma and hepatitis B virus infection. J is TRBJ1-5 and V is TRBV5-6; TRBD1 matches at 11 bases. The chain's CDR3 is CASSRGQGGQLQHF. CDR3 DNA sequence: TGTGCCAGCAGCCGGGGACAGGGGGGACAGCTCCAGCATTTT.